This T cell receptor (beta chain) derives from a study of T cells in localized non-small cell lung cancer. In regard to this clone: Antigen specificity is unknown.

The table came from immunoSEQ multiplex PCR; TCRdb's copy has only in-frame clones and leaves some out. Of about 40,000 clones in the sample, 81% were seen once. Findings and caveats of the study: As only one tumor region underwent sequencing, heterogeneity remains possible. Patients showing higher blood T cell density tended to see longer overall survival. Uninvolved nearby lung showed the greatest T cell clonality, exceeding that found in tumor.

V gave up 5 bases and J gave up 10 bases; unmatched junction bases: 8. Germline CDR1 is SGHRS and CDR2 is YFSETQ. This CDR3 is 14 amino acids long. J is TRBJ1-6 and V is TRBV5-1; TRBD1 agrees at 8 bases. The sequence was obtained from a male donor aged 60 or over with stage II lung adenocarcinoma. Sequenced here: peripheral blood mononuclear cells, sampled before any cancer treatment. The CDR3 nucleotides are TGCGCCAGCAGACCCGGGACAGGAGGGTCACCCCTCCACTTT. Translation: CASRPGTGGSPLHF. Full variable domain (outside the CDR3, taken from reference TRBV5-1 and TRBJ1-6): KAGVTQTPRYLIKTRGQQVTLSCSPISGHRSVSWYQQTPGQGLQFLFEYFSETQRNKGNFPGRFSGRQFSNSRSEMNVSTLELGDSALYLCASRPGTGGSPLHFGNGTRLTVT.